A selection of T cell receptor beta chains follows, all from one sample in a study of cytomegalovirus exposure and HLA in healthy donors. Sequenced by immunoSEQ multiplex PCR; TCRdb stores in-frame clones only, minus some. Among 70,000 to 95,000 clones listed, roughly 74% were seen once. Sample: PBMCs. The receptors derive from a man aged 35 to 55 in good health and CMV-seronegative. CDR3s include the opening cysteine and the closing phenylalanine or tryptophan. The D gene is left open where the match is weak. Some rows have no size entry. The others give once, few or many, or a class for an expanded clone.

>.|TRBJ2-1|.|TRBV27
CASSPQGGEQFF
TGTGCCAGCAGTCCGCAGGGTGGCGAGCAGTTCTTC
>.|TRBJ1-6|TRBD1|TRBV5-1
CASSLQGQGDNSPLHF
TGCGCCAGCAGCTTACAAGGACAGGGGGATAATTCACCCCTCCACTTT
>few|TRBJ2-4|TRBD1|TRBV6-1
CASSEGGTGGNFFAKNIQYF
TGTGCCAGCAGTGAGGGTGGGACAGGGGGTAATTTTTTTGCCAAAAACATTCAGTACTTC
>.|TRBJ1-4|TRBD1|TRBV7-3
CASSPGGGEKLFF
TGTGCCAGCAGCCCAGGGGGTGGTGAAAAACTGTTTTTT
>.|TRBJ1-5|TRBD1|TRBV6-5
CASKGTGSNQPQHF
TGTGCCAGCAAAGGGACAGGGTCCAATCAGCCCCAGCATTTT
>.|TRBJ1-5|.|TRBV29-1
CSVGGQNQPQHF
TGCAGCGTTGGAGGACAAAATCAGCCCCAGCATTTT
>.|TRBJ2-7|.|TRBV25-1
CASPRWEYEQYF
TGTGCCAGTCCACGGTGGGAGTACGAGCAGTACTTC
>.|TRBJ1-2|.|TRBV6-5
CATSLQGVVFYGYTF
TGTGCCACCTCGTTACAGGGAGTTGTGTTTTATGGCTACACCTTC
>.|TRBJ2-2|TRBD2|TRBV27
CASSLGLMNTGELFF
TGTGCCAGCAGTTTGGGACTAATGAACACCGGGGAGCTGTTTTTT
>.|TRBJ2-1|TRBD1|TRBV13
CASSLRTGGSYNEQFF
TGTGCCAGCAGCTTAAGGACAGGGGGCTCGTACAATGAGCAGTTCTTC
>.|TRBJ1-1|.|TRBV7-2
CASSPRIRGNTEAFF
TGTGCCAGCAGCCCCAGAATCAGGGGGAACACTGAAGCTTTCTTT
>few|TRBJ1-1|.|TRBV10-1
CASSRELTGVEAFF
TGCGCCAGCAGTCGCGAACTTACGGGGGTTGAAGCTTTCTTT
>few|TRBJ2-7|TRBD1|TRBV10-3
CAISDPGQLNSYEQYF
TGTGCCATCAGTGACCCGGGACAGCTTAACTCCTACGAGCAGTACTTC
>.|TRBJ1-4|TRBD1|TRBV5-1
CASSPDRGIGKLFF
TGCGCCAGCAGCCCGGACAGGGGGATTGGAAAACTGTTTTTT
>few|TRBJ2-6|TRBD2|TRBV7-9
CASSLASGSSGANVLTF
TGTGCCAGCAGCTTAGCTAGCGGGAGCTCTGGGGCCAACGTCCTGACTTTC
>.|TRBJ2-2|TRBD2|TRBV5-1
CASSPTSGNTGELFF
TGCGCCAGCAGCCCGACTAGCGGGAACACCGGGGAGCTGTTTTTT
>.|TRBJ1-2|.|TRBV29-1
CSAETRFGYTF
TGCAGCGCCGAGACACGGTTTGGCTACACCTTC
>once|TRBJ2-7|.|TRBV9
CASSAPLEQYF
TGTGCCAGCAGCGCCCCCCTCGAGCAGTACTTC
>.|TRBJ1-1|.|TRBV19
CASSIDEGWSHAFF
TGTGCCAGTAGTATAGACGAGGGATGGAGCCACGCTTTCTTT
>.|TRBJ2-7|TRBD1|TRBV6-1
CASSTWTGWYEQYF
TGTGCCAGCAGTACGTGGACAGGGTGGTACGAGCAGTACTTC
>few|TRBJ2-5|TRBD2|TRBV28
CASSSGDGRETQYF
TGTGCCAGCAGTTCTGGAGACGGGAGGGAGACCCAGTACTTC
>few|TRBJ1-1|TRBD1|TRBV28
CARRTGWGKEGTEAFF
TGTGCCAGAAGGACAGGCTGGGGGAAAGAAGGCACTGAAGCTTTCTTT
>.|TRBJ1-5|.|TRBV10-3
CAISEAGLNQPQHF
TGTGCCATCAGTGAGGCAGGGTTAAATCAGCCCCAGCATTTT
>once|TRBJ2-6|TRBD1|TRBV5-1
CASSLVGQGNSGANVLTF
TGCGCCAGCAGCTTGGTAGGACAGGGAAACTCTGGGGCCAACGTCCTGACTTTC
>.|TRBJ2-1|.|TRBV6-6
CASMRGLQEQFF
TGTGCCAGCATGCGGGGGCTACAGGAGCAGTTCTTC
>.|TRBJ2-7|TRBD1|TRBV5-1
CASSWDRINYEQYF
TGCGCCAGCAGCTGGGACAGGATCAACTACGAGCAGTACTTC
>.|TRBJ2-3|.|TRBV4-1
CASSQDRVGGLTDTQYF
TGCGCCAGCAGCCAAGATCGGGTGGGGGGGCTCACAGATACGCAGTATTTT
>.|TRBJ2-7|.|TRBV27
CASSRQLGEQYF
TGTGCCAGCAGCCGACAACTAGGCGAGCAGTACTTC